The rows below give T cell receptor beta chains drawn from one sample of a study of cytomegalovirus exposure and HLA in healthy donors. Profiled with immunoSEQ multiplex PCR; TCRdb holds only in-frame clones, not every one. The sample records about 170,000 clones, about 83% being singletons. Sample: PBMCs. Source of these receptors: a woman aged 25 to 45 in good health and CMV-seronegative. Each CDR3 is given with its conserved first and last residue. The D gene is left open where the match is weak. Size is omitted from some rows. Given values are once, few, many or a class for expanded clones.

abundance,d_gene,v_gene,j_gene,CDR3nt,CDR3aa
NA,NA,TRBV13,TRBJ2-2,TGTGCCAGCAGCTCCAGGGACTCAAATTTACAGAACACCGGGGAGCTGTTTTTT,CASSSRDSNLQNTGELFF
NA,TRBD1,TRBV11-3,TRBJ1-1,TGTGCCAGCAGCCTGACAGGGAAGAACACTGAAGCTTTCTTT,CASSLTGKNTEAFF
NA,TRBD1,TRBV19,TRBJ2-1,TGTGCCAGTAATAAGGACAGGGTCAATGAGCAGTTCTTC,CASNKDRVNEQFF
NA,TRBD1,TRBV4-1,TRBJ2-1,TGCGCCAGCAGTTGGGACAGGGGATCCAATGAGCAGTTCTTC,CASSWDRGSNEQFF
few,TRBD1,TRBV25-1,TRBJ2-7,TGTGCCAGCAGCCACCAAGGGCCGCCGGGACAGGGGGCGTCCGAGCAGTACTTC,CASSHQGPPGQGASEQYF
NA,TRBD1,TRBV5-1,TRBJ2-7,TGCGCCAGCAGCTCGATCGACAGGGACTACGAGCAGTACTTC,CASSSIDRDYEQYF
once,TRBD1,TRBV5-1,TRBJ2-7,TGCGCCAGCAGCCCAACGGACAGGGTCTACGAGCAGTACTTC,CASSPTDRVYEQYF
NA,NA,TRBV6-6,TRBJ2-7,TGTGCCAGCAGTTACCCCGACAATCCCTACGAGCAGTACTTC,CASSYPDNPYEQYF
few,NA,TRBV15,TRBJ1-6,TGTGCCACCAGCAGAGACCCGAGGGGGTATAATTCACCCCTCCACTTT,CATSRDPRGYNSPLHF
NA,TRBD1,TRBV6-1,TRBJ2-5,TGTGCCACCTTCAACAGGGGGCCCCAAGAGACCCAGTACTTC,CATFNRGPQETQYF
once,TRBD1,TRBV10-3,TRBJ2-1,TGTGCCACCGCTAGGGAGCAGGGGGCGGTCAATGAGCAGTTCTTC,CATAREQGAVNEQFF
once,NA,TRBV21-1,TRBJ2-3,TGTGCCAGCAGCAAGATACAGGGGACGGATACGCAGTATTTT,CASSKIQGTDTQYF
NA,TRBD2,TRBV7-2,TRBJ2-2,TGTGCCAGCAGCTTCTATAGCGGGGGGCGGAGCGGGGAGCTGTTTTTT,CASSFYSGGRSGELFF
once,TRBD2,TRBV5-1,TRBJ2-3,TGCGCCAGCAGCGGACTAGCGGGGGCAGATACGCAGTATTTT,CASSGLAGADTQYF
NA,TRBD1,TRBV27,TRBJ2-2,TGTGCCAGCAGTTTATCGTTCCCCGGGACAGGGGTGAACACCGGGGAGCTGTTTTTT,CASSLSFPGTGVNTGELFF
few,NA,TRBV30,TRBJ1-1,TGTGCCTGGACCAAGAACACTGAAGCTTTCTTT,CAWTKNTEAFF
NA,NA,TRBV7-9,TRBJ2-3,TGTGCCAGCAGCTTACGGGAAGATGGTACGCAGTATTTT,CASSLREDGTQYF
once,TRBD2,TRBV10-2,TRBJ2-7,TGCGCCAGTAGCCCGGGACTAGCGGGGGGCTCCTACGAGCAGTACTTC,CASSPGLAGGSYEQYF
NA,TRBD1,TRBV7-9,TRBJ2-7,TGTGCCAGCAGCTTATCAGGGACAGGCTCCTACGAGCAGTACTTC,CASSLSGTGSYEQYF
NA,TRBD1,TRBV9,TRBJ2-5,TGTGCCAGCAGCGATCGGGACAGGGACCAAGAGACCCAGTACTTC,CASSDRDRDQETQYF
NA,NA,TRBV5-1,TRBJ1-1,TGCGCCAGCAGCTTGCCAGGGGTGGCGAACACTGAAGCTTTCTTT,CASSLPGVANTEAFF
few,NA,TRBV7-8,TRBJ2-2,TGTGCCAGCAGCTTAGGTACCAGGCTACGAACCGGGGAGCTGTTTTTT,CASSLGTRLRTGELFF
NA,NA,TRBV19,TRBJ1-4,TGTGCCACCGCCCAGGAAAAACTGTTTTTT,CATAQEKLFF
NA,TRBD2,TRBV30,TRBJ2-7,TGTGCCGCCCAAGGTGCGGGGGGCGGTTACGAGCAGTACTTC,CAAQGAGGGYEQYF
NA,TRBD1,TRBV11-2,TRBJ1-2,TGTGCCAGCAGCGACAGAACTGGGACAGGGGGAAGCTTTAACTATGGCTACACCTTC,CASSDRTGTGGSFNYGYTF
NA,TRBD1,TRBV6-5,TRBJ2-7,TGTGCCAGCAGCCGGGACAGGATCTACGAGCAGTACTTC,CASSRDRIYEQYF
NA,NA,TRBV5-6,TRBJ1-6,TGTGCCAGCAGCTTGGATCGCGATAGCTCCTATAATTCACCCCTCCACTTT,CASSLDRDSSYNSPLHF
NA,TRBD1,TRBV14,TRBJ1-2,TGTGCCAGCAGCCCGGGACAGGACTATGGCTACACCTTC,CASSPGQDYGYTF
NA,NA,TRBV13,TRBJ2-3,TGTGCCAGCAGCTTAGGCCTGTCAGATACGCAGTATTTT,CASSLGLSDTQYF
NA,TRBD1,TRBV10-3,TRBJ1-6,TGTGCCATCAGTGTCGGGACAGGCAATTCACCCCTCCACTTT,CAISVGTGNSPLHF
NA,TRBD1,TRBV27,TRBJ1-2,TGTGCCAGCAGTCTATCAGGGGGTCCTGGGTATGGCTACACCTTC,CASSLSGGPGYGYTF
NA,TRBD1,TRBV27,TRBJ2-1,TGTGCCAGCAGTTCCACAGGGGGTTACGGCGGCAATGAGCAGTTCTTC,CASSSTGGYGGNEQFF
NA,TRBD1,TRBV25-1,TRBJ2-1,TGTGCCAGCAGTTGGGACAGCTACAATGAGCAGTTCTTC,CASSWDSYNEQFF
NA,NA,TRBV7-6,TRBJ1-1,TGTGCCAGCAGCTTAGCGAGACAGGAAGGTGAAGCTTTCTTT,CASSLARQEGEAFF
NA,NA,TRBV9,TRBJ2-1,TGTGCCAGCAGCGACGGGGTTAGCTCCTACAATGAGCAGTTCTTC,CASSDGVSSYNEQFF
few,TRBD1,TRBV10-1,TRBJ2-7,TGCGCCAGCAGTGCAGGAGGACAGGGGGCCCACGAGCAGTACTTC,CASSAGGQGAHEQYF
NA,TRBD1,TRBV19,TRBJ2-7,TGTGCCACCCATCCCGGGACAGACTCCTACGAGCAGTACTTC,CATHPGTDSYEQYF
NA,NA,TRBV5-1,TRBJ2-2,TGCGCCAGCAGCTTTAGCGGACCCGGGGAGCTGTTTTTT,CASSFSGPGELFF
NA,NA,TRBV27,TRBJ2-7,TGTGCCAGCAGTTCAAACTACGAGCAGTACTTC,CASSSNYEQYF